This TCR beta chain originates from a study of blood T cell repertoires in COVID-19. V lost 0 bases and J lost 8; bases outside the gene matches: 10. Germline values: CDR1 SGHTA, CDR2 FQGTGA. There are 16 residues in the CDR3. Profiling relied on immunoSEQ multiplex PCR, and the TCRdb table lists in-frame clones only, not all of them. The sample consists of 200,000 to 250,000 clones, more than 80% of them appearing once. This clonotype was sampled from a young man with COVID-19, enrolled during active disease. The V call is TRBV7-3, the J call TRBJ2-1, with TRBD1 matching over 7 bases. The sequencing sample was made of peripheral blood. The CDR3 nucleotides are TGTGCCAGCAGCTTAACTGTGACAGGGTCAATCGATGAGCAGTTCTTC. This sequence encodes CASSLTVTGSIDEQFF.